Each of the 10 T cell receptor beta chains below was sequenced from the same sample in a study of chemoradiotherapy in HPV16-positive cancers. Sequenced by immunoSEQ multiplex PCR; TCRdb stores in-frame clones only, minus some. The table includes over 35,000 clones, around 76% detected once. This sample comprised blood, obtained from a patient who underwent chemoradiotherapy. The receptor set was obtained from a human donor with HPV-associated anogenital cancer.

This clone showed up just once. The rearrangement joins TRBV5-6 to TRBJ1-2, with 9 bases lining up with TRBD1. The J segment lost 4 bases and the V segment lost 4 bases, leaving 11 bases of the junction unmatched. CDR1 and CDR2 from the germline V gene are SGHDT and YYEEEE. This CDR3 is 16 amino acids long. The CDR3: CASSPGTGRRLYGYTF. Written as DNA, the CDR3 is TGTGCCAGCAGCCCCGGGACAGGGAGGCGCCTCTATGGCTACACCTTC.

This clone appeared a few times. The CDR3 region has the DNA TGTGCCGGGGGAGGGGGCCGGGCCAAAAACATTCAGTACTTC. This translates into CAGGGGRAKNIQYF. The rearrangement joins TRBV2 to TRBJ2-4, with D perhaps matching TRBD1 or TRBD2 (7 bases each). V was clipped by 11 bases and J by 1 base, with 15 bases between them. Germline CDR1 reads SNHLY; CDR2 reads FYNNEI. The CDR3 contains 14 residues.

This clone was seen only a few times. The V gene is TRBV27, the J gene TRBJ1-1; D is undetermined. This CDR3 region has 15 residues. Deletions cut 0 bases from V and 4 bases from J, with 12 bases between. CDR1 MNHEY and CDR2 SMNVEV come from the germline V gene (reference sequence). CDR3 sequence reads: CASSLSRRVGTEAFF. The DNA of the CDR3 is TGTGCCAGCAGTTTATCGAGGAGGGTCGGCACTGAAGCTTTCTTT.

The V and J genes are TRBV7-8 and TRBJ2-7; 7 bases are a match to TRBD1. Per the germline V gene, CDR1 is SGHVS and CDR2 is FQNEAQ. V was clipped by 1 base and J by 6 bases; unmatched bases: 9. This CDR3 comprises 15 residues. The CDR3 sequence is CASSLGDSPTSEQYF. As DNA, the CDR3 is TGTGCCAGCAGCTTAGGGGACAGCCCTACCTCCGAGCAGTACTTC.

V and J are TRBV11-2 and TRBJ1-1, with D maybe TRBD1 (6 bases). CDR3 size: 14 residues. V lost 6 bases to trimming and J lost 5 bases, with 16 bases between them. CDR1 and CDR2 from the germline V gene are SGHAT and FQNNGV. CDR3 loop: CASRAPGQKTEAFF. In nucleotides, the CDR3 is TGTGCCAGCAGGGCGCCGGGACAAAAAACTGAAGCTTTCTTT. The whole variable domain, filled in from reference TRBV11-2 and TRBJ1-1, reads EAGVAQSPRYKIIEKRQSVAFWCNPISGHATLYWYQQILGQGPKLLIQFQNNGVVDDSQLPKDRFSAERLKGVDSTLKIQPAKLEDSAVYLCASRAPGQKTEAFFGQGTRLTVV.

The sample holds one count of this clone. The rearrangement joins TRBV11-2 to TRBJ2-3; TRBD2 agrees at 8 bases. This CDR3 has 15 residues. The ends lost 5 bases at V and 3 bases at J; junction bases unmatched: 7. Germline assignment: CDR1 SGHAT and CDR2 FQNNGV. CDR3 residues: CASSRRLATTDTQYF. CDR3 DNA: TGTGCCAGCAGCCGACGACTAGCGACAACAGATACGCAGTATTTT. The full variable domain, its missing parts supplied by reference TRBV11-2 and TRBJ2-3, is EAGVAQSPRYKIIEKRQSVAFWCNPISGHATLYWYQQILGQGPKLLIQFQNNGVVDDSQLPKDRFSAERLKGVDSTLKIQPAKLEDSAVYLCASSRRLATTDTQYFGPGTRLTVL.

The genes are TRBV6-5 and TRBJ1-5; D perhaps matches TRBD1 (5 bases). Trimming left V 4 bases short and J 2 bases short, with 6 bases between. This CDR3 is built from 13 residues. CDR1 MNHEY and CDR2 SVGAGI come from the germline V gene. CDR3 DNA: TGTGCCAGCAGTTCGACAGGCAATCAGCCCCAGCATTTT. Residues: CASSSTGNQPQHF.

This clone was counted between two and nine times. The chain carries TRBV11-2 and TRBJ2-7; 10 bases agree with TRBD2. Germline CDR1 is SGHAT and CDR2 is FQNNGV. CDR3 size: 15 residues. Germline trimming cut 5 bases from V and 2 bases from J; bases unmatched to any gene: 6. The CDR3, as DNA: TGTGCCAGCAGCACAGGACTAGCGGTTACCTACGAGCAGTACTTC. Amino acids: CASSTGLAVTYEQYF.

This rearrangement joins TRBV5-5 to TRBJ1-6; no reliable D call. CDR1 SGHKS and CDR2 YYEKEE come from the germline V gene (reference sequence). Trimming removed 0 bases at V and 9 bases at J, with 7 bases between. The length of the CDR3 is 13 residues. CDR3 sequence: CASSLETFSPLHF. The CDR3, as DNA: TGTGCCAGCAGCTTGGAAACGTTTTCACCCCTCCACTTT.

The CDR3 nucleotides read TGTGCCAGCAGCTTGGCCCCAGGGGGAGAAAAACTGTTTTTT. Its protein is CASSLAPGGEKLFF. The chain couples TRBV5-6 to TRBJ1-4, with 7 bases fitting TRBD1. CDR1 and CDR2 from the germline V gene are SGHDT and YYEEEE. J was trimmed by 8 bases and V by 0 bases; bases with no gene match: 4. CDR3 length equals 14 residues.